In its sample, the clone carrying this T cell receptor (beta chain) was seen a few times. As yet, its antigen is unknown. TCRdb re-analysed the reads in MiXCR, keeping a single row per CDR3 protein. The sample includes approximately 350,000 distinct CDR3 sequences, just under 35% of them seen just once. The CDR3 length is 16 residues. Trimming at V came to 3 bases and at J to 3 bases, leaving 6 bases not matched to a gene. The germline gives CDR1 SGHNT, CDR2 YENEEA. This specimen belongs to a study of T cell repertoires in cytomegalovirus infection. This rearrangement joins TRBV11-3 to TRBJ2-1; TRBD2 matches 9 bases. The TCR comes from a human donor in good health (CMV status not recorded). Some clones in this sample may be carry-over from other donors' samples. The sample was cultured PBMCs, taken from culture after CMV antigen stimulation. CDR3 nucleotide sequence: TGTGCCAGCAGCTTGGTAGCGGGAGCGGGCTACAATGAGCAGTTCTTC. It translates to CASSLVAGAGYNEQFF.